This TCR beta chain was identified in a study of blood T cell repertoires in COVID-19. The CDR3 runs to 15 residues. The V gene lost 5 bases and the J gene lost 1 base, with 14 bases spanning the gap. The germline V gene encodes CDR1 SGHTA and CDR2 FQGNSA. Assignments of participants to cohorts depended upon their own reported clinical history. What the recovered Cohort 3 donors had was two negative PCRs, clearance, or symptom resolution. This table comes from immunoSEQ multiplex PCR, and its TCRdb copy is limited to in-frame clones, with some not included. This sample has some 340,000 clones, with roughly four fifths found just once.

The clonotype was recovered from a woman aged 45 to 65 who had recovered from COVID-19. This chain uses TRBV7-2 with TRBJ1-2, with D unclear. The material sequenced was PBMCs or T cells enriched from blood (not recorded which). In nucleotides, the CDR3 is TGTGCCAGCAGCGCCGCGGTATCAGTTAACTATGGCTACACCTTC. Protein sequence: CASSAAVSVNYGYTF.